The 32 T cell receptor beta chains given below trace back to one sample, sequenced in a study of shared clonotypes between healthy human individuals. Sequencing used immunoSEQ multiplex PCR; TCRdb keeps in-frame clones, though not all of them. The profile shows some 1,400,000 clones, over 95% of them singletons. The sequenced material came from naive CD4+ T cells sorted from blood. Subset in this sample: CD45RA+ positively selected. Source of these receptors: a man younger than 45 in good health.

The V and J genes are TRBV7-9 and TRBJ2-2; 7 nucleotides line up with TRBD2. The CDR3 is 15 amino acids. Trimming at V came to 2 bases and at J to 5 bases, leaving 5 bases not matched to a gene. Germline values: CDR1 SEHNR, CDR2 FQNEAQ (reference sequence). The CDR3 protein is CASSLNGAGTGELFF. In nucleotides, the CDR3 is TGTGCCAGCAGCTTAAACGGAGCGGGGACCGGGGAGCTGTTTTTT. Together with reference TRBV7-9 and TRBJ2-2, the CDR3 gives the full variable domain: DTGVSQNPRHKITKRGQNVTFRCDPISEHNRLYWYRQTLGQGPEFLTYFQNEAQLEKSRLLSDRFSAERPKGSFSTLEIQRTEQGDSAMYLCASSLNGAGTGELFFGEGSRLTVL.

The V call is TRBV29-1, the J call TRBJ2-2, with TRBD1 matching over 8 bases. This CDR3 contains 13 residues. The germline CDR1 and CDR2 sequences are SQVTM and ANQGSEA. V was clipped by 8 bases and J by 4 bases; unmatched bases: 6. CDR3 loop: CSPPGQGTGELFF. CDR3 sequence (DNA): TGCAGCCCTCCAGGACAGGGCACCGGGGAGCTGTTTTTT.

CDR3 nucleotide sequence: TGCAGCGGAAAACAGGGGGATACGCAGTATTTT. Encoded protein: CSGKQGDTQYF. The chain recombines TRBV29-1 with TRBJ2-3; 7 bases map to TRBD1. This CDR3 region has 11 residues. The V gene's germline CDR1 is SQVTM and CDR2 ANQGSEA. The V and J ends lost 7 bases and 6 bases, in that order; junction bases with no gene match: 4.

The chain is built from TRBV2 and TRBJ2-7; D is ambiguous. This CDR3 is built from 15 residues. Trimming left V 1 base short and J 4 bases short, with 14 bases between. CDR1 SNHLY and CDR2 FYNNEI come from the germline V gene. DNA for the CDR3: TGTGCCAGCAGTGAAGGGCATCCTCAACTTTACGAGCAGTACTTC. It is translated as CASSEGHPQLYEQYF. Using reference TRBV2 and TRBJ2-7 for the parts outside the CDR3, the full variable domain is EPEVTQTPSHQVTQMGQEVILRCVPISNHLYFYWYRQILGQKVEFLVSFYNNEISEKSEIFDDQFSVERPDGSNFTLKIRSTKLEDSAMYFCASSEGHPQLYEQYFGPGTRLTVT.

The DNA of the CDR3 is TGTGCCATCAGGACAGGGCAGGGGGCCGGGGAGACCCAGTACTTC. The encoded protein is CAIRTGQGAGETQYF. This rearrangement joins TRBV10-3 to TRBJ2-5; 8 bases are a match to TRBD1. Trimming cost V 6 bases and J 5 bases; bases outside gene matches: 11. Germline values: CDR1 ENHRY, CDR2 SYGVKD. The CDR3 runs to 15 residues.

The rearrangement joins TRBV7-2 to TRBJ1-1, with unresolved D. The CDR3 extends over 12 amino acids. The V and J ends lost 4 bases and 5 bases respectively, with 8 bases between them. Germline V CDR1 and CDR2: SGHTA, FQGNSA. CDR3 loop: CASSSGRTEAFF. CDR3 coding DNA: TGTGCCAGCAGCTCTGGGCGGACTGAAGCTTTCTTT.

For the CDR3, the DNA is TGTGCCAGTAGGGAGGACCCTTCTGGCCACGAGCAGTACTTC. Residues: CASREDPSGHEQYF. The chain combines TRBV19 with TRBJ2-7, with D tentatively TRBD2 (5 bases). V was trimmed by 6 bases and J by 5 bases, leaving 17 bases between them. Germline values: CDR1 LNHDA, CDR2 SQIVND (reference sequence). This CDR3 has 14 residues.

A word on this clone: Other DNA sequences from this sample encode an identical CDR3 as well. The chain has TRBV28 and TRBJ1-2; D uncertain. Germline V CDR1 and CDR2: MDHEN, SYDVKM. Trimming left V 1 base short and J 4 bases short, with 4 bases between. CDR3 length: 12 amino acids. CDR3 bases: TGTGCCAGCAGTTTATCACTCTATGGCTACACCTTC. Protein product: CASSLSLYGYTF.

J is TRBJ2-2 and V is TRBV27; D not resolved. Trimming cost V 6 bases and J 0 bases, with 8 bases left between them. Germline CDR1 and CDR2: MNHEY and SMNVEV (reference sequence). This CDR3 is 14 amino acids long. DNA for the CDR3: TGTGCCAGCAGGTGGGGTTCGAACACCGGGGAGCTGTTTTTT. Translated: CASRWGSNTGELFF.

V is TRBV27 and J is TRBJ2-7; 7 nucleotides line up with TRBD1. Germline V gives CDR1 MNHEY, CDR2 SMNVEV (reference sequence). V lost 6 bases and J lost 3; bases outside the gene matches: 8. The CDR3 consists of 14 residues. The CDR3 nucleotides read TGTGCCAGCAGGGTAGACAGGGTGGGCTACGAGCAGTACTTC. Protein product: CASRVDRVGYEQYF.

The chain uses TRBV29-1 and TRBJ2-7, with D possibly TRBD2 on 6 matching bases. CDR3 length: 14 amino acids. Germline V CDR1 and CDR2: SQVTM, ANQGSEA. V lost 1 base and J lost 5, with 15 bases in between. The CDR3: CSVEGGGMRHEQYF. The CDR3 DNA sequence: TGCAGCGTTGAAGGAGGAGGGATGAGGCACGAGCAGTACTTC.

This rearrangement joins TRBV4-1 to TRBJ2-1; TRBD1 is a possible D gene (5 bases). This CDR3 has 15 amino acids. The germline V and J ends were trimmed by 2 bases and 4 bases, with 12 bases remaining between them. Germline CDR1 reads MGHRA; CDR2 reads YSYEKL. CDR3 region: CASSQNSRTYNEQFF. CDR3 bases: TGCGCCAGCAGCCAAAATTCCCGGACATACAATGAGCAGTTCTTC.

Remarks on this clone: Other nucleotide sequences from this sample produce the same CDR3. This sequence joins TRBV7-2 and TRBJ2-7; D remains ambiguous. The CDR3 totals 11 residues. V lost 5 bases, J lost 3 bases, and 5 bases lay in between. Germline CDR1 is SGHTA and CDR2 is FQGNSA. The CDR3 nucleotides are TGTGCCAGCAGCCTAATCTACGAGCAGTACTTC. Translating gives CASSLIYEQYF.

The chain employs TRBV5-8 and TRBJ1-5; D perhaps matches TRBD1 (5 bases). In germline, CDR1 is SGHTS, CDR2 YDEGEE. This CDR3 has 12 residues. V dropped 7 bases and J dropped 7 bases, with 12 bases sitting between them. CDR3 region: CASSGLGQPQHF. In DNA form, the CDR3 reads TGTGCCAGCTCAGGGCTGGGGCAGCCCCAGCATTTT.

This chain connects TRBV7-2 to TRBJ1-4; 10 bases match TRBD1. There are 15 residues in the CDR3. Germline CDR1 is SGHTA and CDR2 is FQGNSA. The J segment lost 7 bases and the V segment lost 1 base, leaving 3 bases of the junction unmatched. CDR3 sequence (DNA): TGTGCCAGCAGCTTAGAAGGGACAGGGGTTGAAAAACTGTTTTTT. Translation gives CASSLEGTGVEKLFF.

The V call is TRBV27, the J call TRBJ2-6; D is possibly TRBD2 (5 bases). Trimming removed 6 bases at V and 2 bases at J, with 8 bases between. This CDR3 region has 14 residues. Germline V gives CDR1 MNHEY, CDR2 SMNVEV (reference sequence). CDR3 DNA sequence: TGTGCCAGCAGACGAGGGCCTGGGGCCAACGTCCTGACTTTC. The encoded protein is CASRRGPGANVLTF.

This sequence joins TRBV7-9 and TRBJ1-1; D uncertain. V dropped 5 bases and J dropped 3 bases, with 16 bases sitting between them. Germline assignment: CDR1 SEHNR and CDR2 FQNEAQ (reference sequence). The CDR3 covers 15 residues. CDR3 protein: CASSPPVGTYTEAFF. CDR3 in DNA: TGTGCCAGCAGCCCCCCCGTTGGCACCTACACTGAAGCTTTCTTT. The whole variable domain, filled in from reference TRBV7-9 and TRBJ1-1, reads DTGVSQNPRHKITKRGQNVTFRCDPISEHNRLYWYRQTLGQGPEFLTYFQNEAQLEKSRLLSDRFSAERPKGSFSTLEIQRTEQGDSAMYLCASSPPVGTYTEAFFGQGTRLTVV.

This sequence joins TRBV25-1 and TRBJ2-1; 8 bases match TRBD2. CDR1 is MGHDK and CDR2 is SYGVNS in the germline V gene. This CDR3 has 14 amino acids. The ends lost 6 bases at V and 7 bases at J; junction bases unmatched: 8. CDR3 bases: TGTGCCAGCAGGAGCAGCGGGAGATCAAATGAGCAGTTCTTC. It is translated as CASRSSGRSNEQFF.

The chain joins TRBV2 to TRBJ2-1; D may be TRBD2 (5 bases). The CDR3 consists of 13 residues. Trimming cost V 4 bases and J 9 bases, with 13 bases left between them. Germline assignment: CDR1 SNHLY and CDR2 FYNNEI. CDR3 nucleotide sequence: TGTGCCAGCAGTGTTGATTTCCGGGGTGAGCAGTTCTTC. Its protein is CASSVDFRGEQFF.

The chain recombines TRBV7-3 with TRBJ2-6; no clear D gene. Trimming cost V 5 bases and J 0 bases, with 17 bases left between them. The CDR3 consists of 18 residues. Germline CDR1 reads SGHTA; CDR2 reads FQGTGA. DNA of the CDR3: TGTGCCAGCAGCACCCTGGGCGGAGCTGACTCTGGGGCCAACGTCCTGACTTTC. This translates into CASSTLGGADSGANVLTF.

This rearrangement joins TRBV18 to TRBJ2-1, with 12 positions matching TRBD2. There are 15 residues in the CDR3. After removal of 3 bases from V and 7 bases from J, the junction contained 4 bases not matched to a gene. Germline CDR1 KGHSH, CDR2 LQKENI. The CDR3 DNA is TGTGCCAGCTCACCCCGACTAGCGGGAGCGAATGAGCAGTTCTTC. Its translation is CASSPRLAGANEQFF. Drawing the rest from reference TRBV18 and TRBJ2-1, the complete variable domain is NAGVMQNPRHLVRRRGQEARLRCSPMKGHSHVYWYRQLPEEGLKFMVYLQKENIIDESGMPKERFSAEFPKEGPSILRIQQVVRGDSAAYFCASSPRLAGANEQFFGPGTRLTVL.

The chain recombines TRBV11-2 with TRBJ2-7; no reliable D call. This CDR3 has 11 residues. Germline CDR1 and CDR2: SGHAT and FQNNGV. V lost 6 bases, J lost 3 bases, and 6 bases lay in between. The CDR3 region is CASSHYYEQYF. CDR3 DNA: TGTGCCAGCAGTCACTACTACGAGCAGTACTTC.

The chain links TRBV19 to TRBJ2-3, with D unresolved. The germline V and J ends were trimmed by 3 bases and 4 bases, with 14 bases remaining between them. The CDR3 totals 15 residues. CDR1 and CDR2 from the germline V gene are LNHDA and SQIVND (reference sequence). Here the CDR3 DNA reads TGTGCCAGTAGTATGGTGGGCAGGATAGCAGATACGCAGTATTTT. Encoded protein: CASSMVGRIADTQYF.

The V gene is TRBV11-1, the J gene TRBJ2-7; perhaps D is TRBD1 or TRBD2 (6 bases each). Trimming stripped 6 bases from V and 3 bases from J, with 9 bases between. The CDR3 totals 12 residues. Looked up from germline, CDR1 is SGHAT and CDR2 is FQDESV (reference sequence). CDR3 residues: CASRRGVYEQYF. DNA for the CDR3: TGTGCCAGCAGGAGGGGGGTCTACGAGCAGTACTTC.

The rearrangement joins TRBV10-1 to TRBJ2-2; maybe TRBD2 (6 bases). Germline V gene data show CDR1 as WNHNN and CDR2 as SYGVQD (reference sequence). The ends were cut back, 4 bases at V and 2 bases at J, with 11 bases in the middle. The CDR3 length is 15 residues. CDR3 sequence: CASSVRRGNTGELFF. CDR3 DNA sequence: TGCGCCAGCAGTGTTAGGCGGGGTAACACCGGGGAGCTGTTTTTT.

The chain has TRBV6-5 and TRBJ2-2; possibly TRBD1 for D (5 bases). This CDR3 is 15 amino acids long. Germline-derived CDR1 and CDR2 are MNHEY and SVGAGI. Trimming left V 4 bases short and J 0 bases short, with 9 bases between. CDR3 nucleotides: TGTGCCAGCAGTTGGAGACAGTCGAACACCGGGGAGCTGTTTTTT. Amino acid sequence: CASSWRQSNTGELFF.

The CDR3 DNA reads as TGCGCCAGCAGCCAAGATGAGGAGCAAGAGACCCAGTACTTC. As protein: CASSQDEEQETQYF. J is TRBJ2-5 and V is TRBV4-3; D gene unclear. V was clipped by 0 bases and J by 2 bases, with 7 bases between them. Germline CDR1 LGHNA, CDR2 YSLEER. The length of the CDR3 is 14 residues.

The CDR3 bases are TGTGCAAGTCGCTTAGATCTTTGCCGGAGCTCTGGGGCCAACGTCCTGACTTTC. This encodes CASRLDLCRSSGANVLTF. The V call is TRBV12-2, the J call TRBJ2-6; no check of the table's D call, TRBD2, against the DNA was made. TRBV12-2 is a documented pseudogene. CDR3 length equals 18 residues.

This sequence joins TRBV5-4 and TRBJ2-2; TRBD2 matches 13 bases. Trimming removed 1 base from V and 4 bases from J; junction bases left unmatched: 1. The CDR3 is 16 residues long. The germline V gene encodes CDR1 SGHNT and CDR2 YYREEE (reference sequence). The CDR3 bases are TGTGCCAGCAGCTTGCGACTAGCGGGAGGCACCGGGGAGCTGTTTTTT. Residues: CASSLRLAGGTGELFF.

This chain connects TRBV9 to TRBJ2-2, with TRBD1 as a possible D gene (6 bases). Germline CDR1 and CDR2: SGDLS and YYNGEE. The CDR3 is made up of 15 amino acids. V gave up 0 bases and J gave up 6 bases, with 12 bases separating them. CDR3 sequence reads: CASSVVGTIAGELFF. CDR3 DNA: TGTGCCAGCAGCGTAGTGGGGACAATTGCCGGGGAGCTGTTTTTT.

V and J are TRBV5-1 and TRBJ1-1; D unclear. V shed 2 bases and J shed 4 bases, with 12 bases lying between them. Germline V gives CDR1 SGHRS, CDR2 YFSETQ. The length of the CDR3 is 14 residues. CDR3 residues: CASSFPGRVTEAFF. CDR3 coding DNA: TGCGCCAGCAGCTTCCCGGGGAGAGTCACTGAAGCTTTCTTT.

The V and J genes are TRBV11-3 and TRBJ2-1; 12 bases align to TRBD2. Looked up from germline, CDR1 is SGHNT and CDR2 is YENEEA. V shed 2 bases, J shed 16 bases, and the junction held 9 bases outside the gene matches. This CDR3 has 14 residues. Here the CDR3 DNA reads TGTGCCAGCAGCTTAAAGACTAGCGGGAGTCCGGTTTTCTTC. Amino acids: CASSLKTSGSPVFF.